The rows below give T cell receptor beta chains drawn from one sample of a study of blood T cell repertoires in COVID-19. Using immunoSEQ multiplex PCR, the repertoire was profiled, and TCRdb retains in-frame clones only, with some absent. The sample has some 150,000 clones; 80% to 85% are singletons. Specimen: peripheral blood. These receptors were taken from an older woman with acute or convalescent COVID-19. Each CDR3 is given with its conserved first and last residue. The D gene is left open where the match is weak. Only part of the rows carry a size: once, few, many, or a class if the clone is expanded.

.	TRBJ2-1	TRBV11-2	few	TGTGCCAGCAGCCCCGGGGTGGATGTGCAGTTCTTC	CASSPGVDVQFF
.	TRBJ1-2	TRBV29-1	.	TGCAGCCACGGGACGGGGGTGGGCTACACCTTC	CSHGTGVGYTF
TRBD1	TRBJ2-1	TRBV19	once	TGTGCCAGTATGTGGGGACAGGGTACGGACAATGAGCAGTTCTTC	CASMWGQGTDNEQFF
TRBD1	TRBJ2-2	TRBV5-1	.	TGCGCCAGCAGCTTACAGGGGGCTGACACCGGGGAGCTGTTTTTT	CASSLQGADTGELFF
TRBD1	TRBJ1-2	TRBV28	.	TGTGCCAGCAGGGATGCCGGGACAGGGGCCCTCTATGGCTACACCTTC	CASRDAGTGALYGYTF
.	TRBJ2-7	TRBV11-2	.	TGTGCCAGCAGCTTATCGCAGCGGACGGGGTACGAGCAGTACTTC	CASSLSQRTGYEQYF
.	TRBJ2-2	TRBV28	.	TGTGCCAGCAGTTTAAAGGGAGGGCTGTTTTTT	CASSLKGGLFF
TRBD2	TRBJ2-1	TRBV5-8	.	TGTGCCAGCAGCTTGCTAGCGGGGCCGGCCTACAATGAGCAGTTCTTC	CASSLLAGPAYNEQFF
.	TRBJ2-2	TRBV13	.	TGTGCCAGCAGCCCGGGACAAGCCTACACCGGGGAGCTGTTTTTT	CASSPGQAYTGELFF
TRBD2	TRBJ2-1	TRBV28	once	TGTGCCAGCAGCCTTAGGTTAGCGGGAGGACGAAATGAGCAGTTCTTC	CASSLRLAGGRNEQFF
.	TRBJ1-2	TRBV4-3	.	TGCGCCAGCAGCCAAGATCTTGGCGGATTGAACTATGGCTACACCTTC	CASSQDLGGLNYGYTF
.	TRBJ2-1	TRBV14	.	TGTGCCAGCAGCCAAAGAGAGGGATTGCAGTTCTTC	CASSQREGLQFF
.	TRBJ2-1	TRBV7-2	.	TGTGCCAGCAGCATGGGACCCGGGGGTGAGCAGTTCTTC	CASSMGPGGEQFF
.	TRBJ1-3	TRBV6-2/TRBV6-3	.	TGTGCCAGCAGTCTAATCACCGGGAACACCATATATTTT	CASSLITGNTIYF
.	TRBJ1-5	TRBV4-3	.	TGCGCCAGCAGCCAAGAATGGACTCGGGAGGGTCAGCCCCAGCATTTT	CASSQEWTREGQPQHF
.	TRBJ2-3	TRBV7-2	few	TGTGCCAGCAGCTTAGACGTTACGGGTACAGATACGCAGTATTTT	CASSLDVTGTDTQYF
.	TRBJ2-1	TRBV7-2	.	TGTGCCAGCAGCTTAGCGCTATCCGGTAATGAGCAGTTCTTC	CASSLALSGNEQFF
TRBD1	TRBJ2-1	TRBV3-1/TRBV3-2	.	TGTGCCAGCAGCCCCCGGGACAGGGTCTACAATGAGCAGTTCTTC	CASSPRDRVYNEQFF